This T cell receptor beta chain was obtained from a study of cytomegalovirus exposure and HLA in healthy donors. Study observations and caveats: Among TCR beta chains, those listed as cytomegalovirus-associated numbered some 160.

Trimming removed 3 bases from V and 1 base from J, with 12 bases in between. Germline CDR1 reads KGHSH; CDR2 reads LQKENI. The CDR3 consists of 15 residues. PCR involved 60 Vbeta and 13 Jbeta primers. TCRdb's table, derived via immunoSEQ multiplex PCR, lists solely in-frame clones and lacks some. The table shows 120,000 to 150,000 clones, with more than 75% occurring only once. This clone was counted a few times. What it binds is unknown. The chain links TRBV18 to TRBJ1-1, with D hard to call. The TCR was taken from a male donor in good health and CMV-seronegative. The sample taken for sequencing was PBMCs. CDR3 residues: CASSPLDSWNTEAFF. CDR3 bases: TGTGCCAGCTCACCTTTGGATAGCTGGAACACTGAAGCTTTCTTT.